The present T cell receptor (beta chain) was sequenced within a study of CD8 T cells in ankylosing spondylitis. As to this clonotype: No antigen is known for it.

For TCR beta, libraries came from quantitative 5'-RACE with molecular barcodes. Via MiXCR, TCRdb re-called the 5' RACE reads, giving one row per CDR3 protein. This sample has 250,000 to 300,000 distinct CDR3 sequences, with 15% to 25% found just once. Germline V gene lookup returns CDR1 SGHTA and CDR2 FQGNSA. V dropped 5 bases and J dropped 5; count of bases not matched to a gene: 8. This CDR3 comprises 14 residues. Study-level findings and limits: A CD8+ phenotype characterized the disease-linked clones, which were relatively rare in peripheral blood. Reactive arthritis synovial fluid and blood previously showed some of these motif variants. There was reportedly significant enrichment of clones that were disease-linked in matched ankylosing spondylitis synovial fluid.

The genes are TRBV7-2 and TRBJ2-5, with 7 nucleotides matching TRBD1. The TCR comes from a male donor with ankylosing spondylitis or in good health (not recorded which). Sequencing input: blood, either unsorted or a sorted T cell fraction (not recorded which). CDR3 sequence: CASSQGTAMETQYF. CDR3 sequence (DNA): TGTGCCAGCAGCCAGGGGACAGCGATGGAGACCCAGTACTTC.